These 10 T cell receptor beta chains share one sample of origin, sequenced in a study of control samples from healthy donors and cancer patients. Here immunoSEQ multiplex PCR was the method, and the copy in TCRdb shows in-frame clones only, minus some. This table has 24,000 or so clones, approximately 85% appearing once. Specimen: PBMCs. The receptors stem from a man in his sixties with head and neck cancer.

The chain couples TRBV12-5 to TRBJ1-2; 8 nucleotides line up with TRBD1. The CDR3 sequence is 14 residues long. CDR1 and CDR2 (germline): LGHNT, FRNRAP. V lost 2 bases to trimming and J lost 8 bases; unmatched junction nucleotides: 7. CDR3 sequence reads: CASGLSGQGGGYTF. The CDR3 DNA sequence: TGTGCTAGTGGTTTGTCCGGACAGGGCGGAGGCTACACCTTC.

The genes are TRBV7-3 and TRBJ2-7; D is perhaps TRBD2 (6 bases). Germline V gene lookup returns CDR1 SGHTA and CDR2 FQGTGA. V lost 1 base, J lost 6 bases, and 13 bases lay in between. The CDR3 spans 14 residues. CDR3 sequence (DNA): TGTGCCAGCAGCTTAATACCCGGGACTTCCGAGCAGTACTTC. Its protein is CASSLIPGTSEQYF.

There are a few counts of this clone. The rearrangement links TRBV6-5 to TRBJ2-5, with no clear D. The CDR3 extends over 14 amino acids. V dropped 2 bases and J dropped 3 bases, with 10 bases sitting between them. Germline V gene lookup returns CDR1 MNHEY and CDR2 SVGAGI. The CDR3 loop reads CASSYGSGEETQYF. CDR3 sequence (DNA): TGTGCCAGCAGTTACGGCTCAGGAGAAGAGACCCAGTACTTC.

The rearrangement joins TRBV6-1 to TRBJ2-2, with 7 bases lining up with TRBD2. Germline lookup yields CDR1 MNHNS and CDR2 SASEGT. The CDR3 loop spans 16 amino acids. The J segment lost 2 bases and the V segment lost 4 bases, leaving 7 bases of the junction unmatched. The CDR3 sequence is CASSGLGGFNTGELFF. The CDR3 bases are TGTGCCAGCAGTGGTCTGGGGGGGTTCAACACCGGGGAGCTGTTTTTT.

This sequence joins TRBV6-5 and TRBJ2-5; 7 nucleotides line up with TRBD2. The CDR3 runs 14 residues. Trimming removed 6 bases from V and 4 bases from J; junction bases left unmatched: 8. The germline CDR1 and CDR2 sequences are MNHEY and SVGAGI. CDR3 nucleotide sequence: TGTGCCAGCAGCGGGCGGGAGAGGGGAGAGACCCAGTACTTC. Protein sequence: CASSGRERGETQYF.

J is TRBJ1-1 and V is TRBV30; D gene ambiguous. The germline V gene has CDR1 GTSNPN and CDR2 SVGIG (reference sequence). The CDR3 length is 13 residues. V gave up 0 bases and J gave up 0 bases, with 5 bases separating them. This chain's CDR3 is CAWSVLMNTEAFF. The CDR3 bases are TGTGCCTGGAGTGTACTGATGAACACTGAAGCTTTCTTT.

The V call is TRBV27, the J call TRBJ2-7; 8 nucleotides line up with TRBD1. Trimming removed 5 bases from V and 2 bases from J; junction bases left unmatched: 5. The length of the CDR3 is 14 residues. Looked up from germline, CDR1 is MNHEY and CDR2 is SMNVEV (reference sequence). CDR3 sequence (DNA): TGTGCCAGCAGTCCAACGACAGGGGCCTACGAGCAGTACGTC. It encodes CASSPTTGAYEQYV.

The rearrangement uses TRBV6-5 and TRBJ1-5; D gene uncertain. V lost 10 bases, J lost 1 base, and 14 bases lay in between. This CDR3 comprises 14 residues. Germline V gene data show CDR1 as MNHEY and CDR2 as SVGAGI. The DNA for the CDR3 is TGTGCCACTCATGAGGGATTCAGCAATCAGCCCCAGCATTTT. Translated: CATHEGFSNQPQHF.

The chain couples TRBV11-2 to TRBJ2-1, with D hard to call. Germline V CDR1 and CDR2: SGHAT, FQNNGV. The CDR3 runs to 15 residues. Between the trimmed V and J ends, which lost 0 bases and 2 bases, there was a span of 8 bases. CDR3 DNA sequence: TGTGCCAGCAGCTTAGACGCCTTCCCCTACAATGAGCAGTTCTTC. This codes for CASSLDAFPYNEQFF. Complete variable domain (other parts from reference TRBV11-2 and TRBJ2-1): EAGVAQSPRYKIIEKRQSVAFWCNPISGHATLYWYQQILGQGPKLLIQFQNNGVVDDSQLPKDRFSAERLKGVDSTLKIQPAKLEDSAVYLCASSLDAFPYNEQFFGPGTRLTVL.

The J gene is TRBJ1-1, the V gene TRBV5-1, with a weak D call TRBD1 (6 bases). The CDR3 spans 15 residues. V lost 4 bases and J lost 0, with 13 bases in between. Germline values: CDR1 SGHRS, CDR2 YFSETQ. CDR3: CASSANRDLNTEAFF. The CDR3 DNA reads TGCGCCAGCAGCGCCAACAGGGACCTGAACACTGAAGCTTTCTTT.